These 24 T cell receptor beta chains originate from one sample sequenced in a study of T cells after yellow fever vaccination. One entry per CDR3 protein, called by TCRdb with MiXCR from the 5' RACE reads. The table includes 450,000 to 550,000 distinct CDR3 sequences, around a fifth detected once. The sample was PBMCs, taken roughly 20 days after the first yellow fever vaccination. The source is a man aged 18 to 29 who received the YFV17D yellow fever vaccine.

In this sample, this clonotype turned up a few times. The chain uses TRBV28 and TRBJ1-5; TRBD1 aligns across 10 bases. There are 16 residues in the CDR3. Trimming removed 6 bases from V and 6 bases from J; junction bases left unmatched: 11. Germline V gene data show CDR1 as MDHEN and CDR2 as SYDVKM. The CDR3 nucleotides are TGTGCCAGCAGCCGAGTGACAGGGGGCTCGGGTCAGCCCCAGCATTTT. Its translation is CASSRVTGGSGQPQHF.

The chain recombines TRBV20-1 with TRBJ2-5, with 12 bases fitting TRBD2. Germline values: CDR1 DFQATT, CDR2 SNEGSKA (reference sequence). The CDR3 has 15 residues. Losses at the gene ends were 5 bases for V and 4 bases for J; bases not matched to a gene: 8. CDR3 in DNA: TGCAGTGCTCATCGACTAGCGGGGGCCGGAGAGACCCAGTACTTC. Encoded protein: CSAHRLAGAGETQYF.

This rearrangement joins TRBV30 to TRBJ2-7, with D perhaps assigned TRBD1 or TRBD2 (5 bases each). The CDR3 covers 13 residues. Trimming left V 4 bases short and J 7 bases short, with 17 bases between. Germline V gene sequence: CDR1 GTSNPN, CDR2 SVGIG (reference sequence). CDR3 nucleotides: TGTGCCTGGAACCGGGACCGCGTGGGGGAGCAGTACTTC. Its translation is CAWNRDRVGEQYF. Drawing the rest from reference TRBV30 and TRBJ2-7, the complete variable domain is SQTIHQWPATLVQPVGSPLSLECTVEGTSNPNLYWYRQAAGRGLQLLFYSVGIGQISSEVPQNLSASRPQDRQFILSSKKLLLSDSGFYLCAWNRDRVGEQYFGPGTRLTVT.

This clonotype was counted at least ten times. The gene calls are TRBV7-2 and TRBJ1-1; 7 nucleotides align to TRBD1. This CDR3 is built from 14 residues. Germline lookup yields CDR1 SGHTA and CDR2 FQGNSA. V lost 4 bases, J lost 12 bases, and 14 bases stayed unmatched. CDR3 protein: CASSSQGGSGATFF. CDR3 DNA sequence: TGTGCCAGCAGCTCGCAGGGGGGATCAGGAGCGACTTTCTTT.

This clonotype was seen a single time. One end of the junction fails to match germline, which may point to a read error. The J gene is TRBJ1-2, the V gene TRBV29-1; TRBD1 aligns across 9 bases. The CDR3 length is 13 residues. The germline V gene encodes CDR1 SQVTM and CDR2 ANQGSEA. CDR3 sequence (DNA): TGCAGCGTCCTAAGGACAGGGGACTATGACTACACCTTC. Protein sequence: CSVLRTGDYDYTF.

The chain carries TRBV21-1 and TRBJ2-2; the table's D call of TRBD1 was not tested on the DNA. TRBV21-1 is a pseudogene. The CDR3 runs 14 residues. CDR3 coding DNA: TGTGCCAGCCTGCCAGGGCGGCCCACCGGGGAGCTGTTTTTT. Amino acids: CASLPGRPTGELFF.

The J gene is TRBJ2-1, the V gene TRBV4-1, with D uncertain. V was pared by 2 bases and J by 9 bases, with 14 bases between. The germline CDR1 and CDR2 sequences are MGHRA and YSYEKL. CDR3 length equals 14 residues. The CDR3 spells CASSQLLLGFEQFF. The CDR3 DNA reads TGCGCCAGCAGCCAACTTCTGCTAGGGTTTGAGCAGTTCTTC.

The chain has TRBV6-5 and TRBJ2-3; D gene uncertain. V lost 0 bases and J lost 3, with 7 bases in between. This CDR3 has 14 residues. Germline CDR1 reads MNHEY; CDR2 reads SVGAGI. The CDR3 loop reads CASSYSLGTDTQYF. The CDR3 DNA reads TGTGCCAGCAGTTACTCTCTAGGAACAGATACGCAGTATTTT.

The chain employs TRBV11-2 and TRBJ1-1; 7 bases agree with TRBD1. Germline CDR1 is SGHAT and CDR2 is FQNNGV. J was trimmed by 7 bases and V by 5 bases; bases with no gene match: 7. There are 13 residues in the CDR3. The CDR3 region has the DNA TGTGCCAGCAGCAATGACAGGGCCGGTGAAGCTTTCTTT. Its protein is CASSNDRAGEAFF. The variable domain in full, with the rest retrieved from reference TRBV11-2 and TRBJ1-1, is EAGVAQSPRYKIIEKRQSVAFWCNPISGHATLYWYQQILGQGPKLLIQFQNNGVVDDSQLPKDRFSAERLKGVDSTLKIQPAKLEDSAVYLCASSNDRAGEAFFGQGTRLTVV.

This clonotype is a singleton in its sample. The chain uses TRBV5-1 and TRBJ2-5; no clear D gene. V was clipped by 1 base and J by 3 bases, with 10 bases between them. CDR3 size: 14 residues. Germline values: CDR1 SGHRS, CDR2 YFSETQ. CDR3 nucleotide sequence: TGCGCCAGCAGCTTGTACGGGTCAGAAGAGACCCAGTACTTC. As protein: CASSLYGSEETQYF.

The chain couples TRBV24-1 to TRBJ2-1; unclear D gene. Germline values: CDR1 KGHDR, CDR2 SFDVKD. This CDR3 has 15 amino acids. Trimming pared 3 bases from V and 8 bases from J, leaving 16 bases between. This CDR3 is CATSDMGSQVDEQFF. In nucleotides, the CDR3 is TGTGCCACCAGTGATATGGGTTCCCAGGTGGATGAGCAGTTCTTC.

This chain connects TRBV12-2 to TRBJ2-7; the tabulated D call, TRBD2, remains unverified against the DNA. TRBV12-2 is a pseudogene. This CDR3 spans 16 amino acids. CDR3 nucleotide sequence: TGTGCAAGTCGCTTTGCCAGGAGGGGATCGGGCTACGAGCAGTACGTC. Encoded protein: CASRFARRGSGYEQYV.

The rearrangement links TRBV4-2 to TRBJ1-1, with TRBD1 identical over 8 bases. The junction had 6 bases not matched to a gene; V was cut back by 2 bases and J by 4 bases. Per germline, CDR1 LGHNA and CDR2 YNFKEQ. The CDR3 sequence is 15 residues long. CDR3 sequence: CASSQRQGQGTEAFF. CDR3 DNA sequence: TGTGCCAGCAGCCAACGACAGGGGCAGGGCACTGAAGCTTTCTTT.

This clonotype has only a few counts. CDR3: CASSLVLAGGEETQYF. The CDR3 DNA reads as TGCGCCAGCAGCCTGGTGCTAGCGGGGGGTGAAGAGACCCAGTACTTC. The J gene is TRBJ2-5, the V gene TRBV5-1; 11 nucleotides match TRBD2. Unmatched junction bases numbered 8, after V lost 4 bases and J lost 3 bases. The CDR3 spans 16 residues. CDR1 SGHRS and CDR2 YFSETQ come from the germline V gene.

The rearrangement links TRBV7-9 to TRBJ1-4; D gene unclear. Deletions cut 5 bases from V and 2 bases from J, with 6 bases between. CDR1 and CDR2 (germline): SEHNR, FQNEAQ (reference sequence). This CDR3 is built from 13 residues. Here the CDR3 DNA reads TGTGCCAGCAGCACCCCCACTAATGAAAAACTGTTTTTT. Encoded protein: CASSTPTNEKLFF.

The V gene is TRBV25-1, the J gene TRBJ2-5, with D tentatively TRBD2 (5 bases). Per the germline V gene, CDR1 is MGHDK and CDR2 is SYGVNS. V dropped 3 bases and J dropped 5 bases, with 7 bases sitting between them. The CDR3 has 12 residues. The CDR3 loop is CASSDPGETQYF. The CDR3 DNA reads TGTGCCAGCAGTGACCCGGGGGAGACCCAGTACTTC.

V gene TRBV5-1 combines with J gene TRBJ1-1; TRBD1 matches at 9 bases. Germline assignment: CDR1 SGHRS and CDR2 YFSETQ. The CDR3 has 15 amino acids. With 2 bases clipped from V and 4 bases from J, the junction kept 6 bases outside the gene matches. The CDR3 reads CASSLGTGIFTEAFF. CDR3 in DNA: TGCGCCAGCAGCTTAGGGACAGGGATATTCACTGAAGCTTTCTTT. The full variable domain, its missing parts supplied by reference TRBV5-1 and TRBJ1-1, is KAGVTQTPRYLIKTRGQQVTLSCSPISGHRSVSWYQQTPGQGLQFLFEYFSETQRNKGNFPGRFSGRQFSNSRSEMNVSTLELGDSALYLCASSLGTGIFTEAFFGQGTRLTVV.

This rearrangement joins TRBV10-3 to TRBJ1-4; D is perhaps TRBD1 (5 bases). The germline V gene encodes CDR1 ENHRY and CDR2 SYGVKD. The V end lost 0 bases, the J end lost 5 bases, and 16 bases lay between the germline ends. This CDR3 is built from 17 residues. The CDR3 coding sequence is TGTGCCATCAGTGAGTCGACGGGGGGTCCCCCGAATGAAAAACTGTTTTTT. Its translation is CAISESTGGPPNEKLFF.

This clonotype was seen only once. CDR3 DNA: TGTGCCAGCAGCGTAGGGGGCTGGGGCACTGAAGCTTTCTTT. Translating it yields CASSVGGWGTEAFF. This chain uses TRBV7-2 with TRBJ1-1; 7 nucleotides agree with TRBD1. The CDR3 consists of 14 residues. V lost 5 bases, J lost 4 bases, and 7 bases stayed unmatched. Germline CDR1 SGHTA, CDR2 FQGNSA.

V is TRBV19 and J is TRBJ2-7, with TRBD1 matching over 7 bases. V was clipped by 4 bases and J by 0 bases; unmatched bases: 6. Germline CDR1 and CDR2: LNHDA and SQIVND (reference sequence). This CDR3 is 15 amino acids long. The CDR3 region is CASSSNRGSSYEQYF. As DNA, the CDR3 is TGTGCCAGTAGTAGCAACAGGGGAAGCTCCTACGAGCAGTACTTC.

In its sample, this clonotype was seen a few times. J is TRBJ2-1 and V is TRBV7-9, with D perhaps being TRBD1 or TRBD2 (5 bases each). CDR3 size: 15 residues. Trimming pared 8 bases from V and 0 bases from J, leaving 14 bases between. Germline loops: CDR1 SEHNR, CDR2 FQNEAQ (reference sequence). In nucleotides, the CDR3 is TGTGCCAGCCGGGACGGGCCGGGCTCCTACAATGAGCAGTTCTTC. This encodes CASRDGPGSYNEQFF. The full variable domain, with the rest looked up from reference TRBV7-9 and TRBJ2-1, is DTGVSQNPRHKITKRGQNVTFRCDPISEHNRLYWYRQTLGQGPEFLTYFQNEAQLEKSRLLSDRFSAERPKGSFSTLEIQRTEQGDSAMYLCASRDGPGSYNEQFFGPGTRLTVL.

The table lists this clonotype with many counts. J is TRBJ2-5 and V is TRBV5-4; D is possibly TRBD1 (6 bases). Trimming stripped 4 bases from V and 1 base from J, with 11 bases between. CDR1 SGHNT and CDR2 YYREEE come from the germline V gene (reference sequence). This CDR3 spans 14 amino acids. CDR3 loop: CASSHWTVQETQYF. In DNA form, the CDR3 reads TGTGCCAGCAGCCATTGGACAGTCCAAGAGACCCAGTACTTC. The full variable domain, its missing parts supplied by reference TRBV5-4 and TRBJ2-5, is ETGVTQSPTHLIKTRGQQVTLRCSSQSGHNTVSWYQQALGQGPQFIFQYYREEENGRGNFPPRFSGLQFPNYSSELNVNALELDDSALYLCASSHWTVQETQYFGPGTRLLVL.

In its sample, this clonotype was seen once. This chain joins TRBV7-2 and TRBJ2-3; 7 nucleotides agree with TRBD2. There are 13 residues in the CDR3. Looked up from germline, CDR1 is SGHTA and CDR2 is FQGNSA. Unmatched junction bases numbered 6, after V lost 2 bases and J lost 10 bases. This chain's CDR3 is CASSLRTSGAQYF. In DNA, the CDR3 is TGTGCCAGCAGCTTAAGGACTAGTGGGGCGCAGTATTTT. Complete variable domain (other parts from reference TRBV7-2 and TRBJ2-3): GAGVSQSPSNKVTEKGKDVELRCDPISGHTALYWYRQSLGQGLEFLIYFQGNSAPDKSGLPSDRFSAERTGGSVSTLTIQRTQQEDSAVYLCASSLRTSGAQYFGPGTRLTVL.

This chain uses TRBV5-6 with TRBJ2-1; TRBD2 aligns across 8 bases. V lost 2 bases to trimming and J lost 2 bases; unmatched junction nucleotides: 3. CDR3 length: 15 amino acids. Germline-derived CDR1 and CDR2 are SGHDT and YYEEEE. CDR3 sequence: CASSFTGLAYNEQFF. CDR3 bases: TGTGCCAGCAGCTTTACGGGACTAGCCTACAATGAGCAGTTCTTC.